What follows is one T cell receptor (beta chain) and its context. Its antigen is as yet unknown. These data originate in a study of cytomegalovirus exposure and HLA in healthy donors. The donors formed part of the 120-subject validation cohort, distinct from the roughly 700-subject first cohort. Whole-study results and caveats: The authors confirmed in vitro that a few CMV-associated chains were specific for CMV antigens. Investigators reported 150 to 200 TCR beta chains as tied to cytomegalovirus. The study found most TCR sequences rare, yet found some public TCRs in many donors.

The CDR3 length is 14 residues. With V trimmed by 2 bases and J by 8 bases, 5 bases remained unmatched. Looked up from germline, CDR1 is SGDLS and CDR2 is YYNGEE. Profiling relied on immunoSEQ multiplex PCR, and the TCRdb table lists in-frame clones only, not all of them. The table includes about 170,000 clones, roughly 96% detected once. Material for sequencing was PBMCs. The V call is TRBV9, the J call TRBJ1-3, with TRBD1 identical over 9 bases. The TCR comes from a woman between 18 and 30 years old in good health and CMV-seronegative. CDR3 amino acids: CASSVRDREDTIYF. CDR3 coding DNA: TGTGCCAGCAGCGTCCGGGACAGGGAGGACACCATATATTTT.